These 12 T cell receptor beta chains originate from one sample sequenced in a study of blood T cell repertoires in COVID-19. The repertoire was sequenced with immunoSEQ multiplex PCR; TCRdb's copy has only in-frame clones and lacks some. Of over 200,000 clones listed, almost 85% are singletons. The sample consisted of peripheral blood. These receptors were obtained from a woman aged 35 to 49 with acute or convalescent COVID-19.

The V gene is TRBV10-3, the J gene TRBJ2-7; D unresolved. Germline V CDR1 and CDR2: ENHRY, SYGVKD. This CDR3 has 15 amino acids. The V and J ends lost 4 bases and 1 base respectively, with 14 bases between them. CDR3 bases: TGTGCCATCAGTGGATCCCCTGACAATTCCTACGAGCAGTACTTC. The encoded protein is CAISGSPDNSYEQYF.

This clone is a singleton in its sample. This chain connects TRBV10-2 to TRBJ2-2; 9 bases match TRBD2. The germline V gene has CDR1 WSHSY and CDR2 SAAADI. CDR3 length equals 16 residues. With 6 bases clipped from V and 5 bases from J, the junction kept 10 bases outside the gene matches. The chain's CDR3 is CASRGGREGRTGELFF. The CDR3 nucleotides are TGCGCCAGCAGAGGGGGGCGGGAGGGAAGGACCGGGGAGCTGTTTTTT.

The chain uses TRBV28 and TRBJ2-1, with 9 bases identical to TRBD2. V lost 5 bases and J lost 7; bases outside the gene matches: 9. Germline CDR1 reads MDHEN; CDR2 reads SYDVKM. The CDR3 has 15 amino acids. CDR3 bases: TGTGCCAGCAGTCTCGGGACTAGCCGGGGGAATGAGCAGTTCTTC. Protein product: CASSLGTSRGNEQFF.

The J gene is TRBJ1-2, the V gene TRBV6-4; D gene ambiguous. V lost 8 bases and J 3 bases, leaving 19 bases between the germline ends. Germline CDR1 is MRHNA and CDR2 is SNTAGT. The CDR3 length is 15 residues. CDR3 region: CASGVPPQGYYGYTF. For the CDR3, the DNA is TGTGCCAGCGGAGTTCCCCCTCAAGGCTACTATGGCTACACCTTC.

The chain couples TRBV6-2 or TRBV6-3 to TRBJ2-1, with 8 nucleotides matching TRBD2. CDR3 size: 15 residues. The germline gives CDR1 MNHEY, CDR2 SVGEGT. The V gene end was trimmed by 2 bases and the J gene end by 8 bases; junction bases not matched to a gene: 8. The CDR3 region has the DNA TGTGCCAGCAGTTACAGACGGGAGGGCCATTATGAGCAGTTCTTC. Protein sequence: CASSYRREGHYEQFF.

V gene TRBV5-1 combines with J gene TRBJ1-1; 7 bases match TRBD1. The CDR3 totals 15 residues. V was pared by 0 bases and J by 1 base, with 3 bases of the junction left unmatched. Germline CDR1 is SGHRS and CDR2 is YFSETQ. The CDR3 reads CASSLVPGGNTEAFF. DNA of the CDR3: TGCGCCAGCAGCTTGGTTCCAGGGGGGAACACTGAAGCTTTCTTT.

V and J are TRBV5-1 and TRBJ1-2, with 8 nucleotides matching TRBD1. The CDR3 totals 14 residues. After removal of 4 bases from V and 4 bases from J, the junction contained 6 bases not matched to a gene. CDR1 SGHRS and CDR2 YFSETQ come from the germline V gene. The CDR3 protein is CASSRQGTLYGYTF. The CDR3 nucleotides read TGCGCCAGCAGCCGACAGGGGACTCTCTATGGCTACACCTTC.

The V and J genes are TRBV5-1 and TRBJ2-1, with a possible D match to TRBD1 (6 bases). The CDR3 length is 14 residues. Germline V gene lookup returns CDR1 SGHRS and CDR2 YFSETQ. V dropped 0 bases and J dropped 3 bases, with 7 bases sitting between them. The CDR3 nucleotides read TGCGCCAGCAGCTTGGCAGGGGTCTACAATGAGCAGTTCTTC. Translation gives CASSLAGVYNEQFF.

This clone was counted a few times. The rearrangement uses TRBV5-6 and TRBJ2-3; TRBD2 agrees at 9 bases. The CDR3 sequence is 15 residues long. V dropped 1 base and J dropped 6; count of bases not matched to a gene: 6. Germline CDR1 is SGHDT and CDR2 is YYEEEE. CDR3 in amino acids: CASSLPSGDRDTQYF. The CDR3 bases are TGTGCCAGCAGCTTGCCTAGCGGGGACCGGGATACGCAGTATTTT.

CDR3 loop: CASSYQGLDNSPLHF. DNA for the CDR3: TGTGCCAGCAGTTACCAGGGGTTGGATAATTCACCCCTCCACTTT. The chain recombines TRBV27 with TRBJ1-6; D possibly corresponds to TRBD1 (6 bases). Germline loops: CDR1 MNHEY, CDR2 SMNVEV (reference sequence). This CDR3 has 15 amino acids. V was pared by 4 bases and J by 5 bases, with 12 bases between.

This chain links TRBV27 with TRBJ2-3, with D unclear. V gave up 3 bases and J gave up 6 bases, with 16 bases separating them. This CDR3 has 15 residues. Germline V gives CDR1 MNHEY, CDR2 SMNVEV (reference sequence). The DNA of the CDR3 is TGTGCCAGCAGTTTCTCCCCCTCGACCGGGGATACGCAGTATTTT. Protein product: CASSFSPSTGDTQYF.

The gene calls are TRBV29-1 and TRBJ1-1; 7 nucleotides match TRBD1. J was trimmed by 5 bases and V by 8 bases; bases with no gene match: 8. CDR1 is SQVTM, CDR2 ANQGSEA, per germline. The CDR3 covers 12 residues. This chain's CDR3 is CSIPGQMTEAFF. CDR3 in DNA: TGCAGCATCCCGGGACAGATGACTGAAGCTTTCTTT.